A selection of T cell receptor beta chains follows, all from one sample in a study of T cell repertoires in ileal Crohn's disease. Generated by immunoSEQ multiplex PCR, the TCRdb table keeps only in-frame clones and is missing some. The sample records more than 11,000 clones, 84% being singletons. The material sequenced was ileal tissue. The receptors were gathered from an adult with Crohn's disease. The conserved cysteine and the conserved F or W are not part of the CDR3 here.

>TRBV4-3|TRBJ2-2
ASSQEPIGGNTGELF
>TRBV29-1|TRBJ1-1
SSRTGITEAF
>TRBV7-2|TRBJ1-4
ASSMWTGGNEKLF
>TRBV7-3|TRBJ2-3
ASSSSTGAQY
>TRBV7-3|TRBJ2-3
ASSLGVGFVDTQY
>TRBV7-3|TRBJ2-2
ASSSWTSGAGELF
>TRBV13|TRBJ1-2
ASSSAWTAANYGYT
>TRBV27|TRBJ2-1
ASSSITGTGFNEQF
>TRBV19|TRBJ1-1
ASSTTQGSPEAF
>TRBV19|TRBJ1-4
ASTQTGGDEKLF
>TRBV7-3|TRBJ2-3
ASSLIQAGTDTQY
>TRBV5-4|TRBJ2-2
ASSSGTRDTGELF
>TRBV11-3|TRBJ2-5
ASSLGTGGQETQY
>TRBV2|TRBJ2-7
ASPHTWQRGALYEQY
>TRBV11-1|TRBJ1-1
ASSFRGQGVMNTEAF
>TRBV28|TRBJ1-2
ASTGGQQGAGGYT
>TRBV5-4|TRBJ2-1
ASSLNTGLAAYNEQF
>TRBV7-9|TRBJ2-1
ASTPMRGSSYNEQF
>TRBV6-1|TRBJ1-1
ASNVRESTEAF
>TRBV30|TRBJ2-1
AWIMRRGGEQF
>TRBV4-3|TRBJ2-7
ASSQEARGHEQY
>TRBV19|TRBJ2-5
ASSPGLLQETQY